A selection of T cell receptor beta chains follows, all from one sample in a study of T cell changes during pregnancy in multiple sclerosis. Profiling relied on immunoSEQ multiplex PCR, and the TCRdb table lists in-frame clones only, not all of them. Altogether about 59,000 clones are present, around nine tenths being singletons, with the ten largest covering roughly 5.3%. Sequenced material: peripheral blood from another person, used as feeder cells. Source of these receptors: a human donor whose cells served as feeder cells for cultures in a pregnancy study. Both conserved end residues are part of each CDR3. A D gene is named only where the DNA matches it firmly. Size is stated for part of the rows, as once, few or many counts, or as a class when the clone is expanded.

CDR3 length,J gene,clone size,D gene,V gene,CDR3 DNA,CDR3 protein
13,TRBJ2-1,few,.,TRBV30,TGTGCCTGGAGTGTAGGGAGCGGCTATGAGCAGTTCTTC,CAWSVGSGYEQFF
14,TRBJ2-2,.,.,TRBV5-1,TGCGCCAGCAGCGTCGGACTAAACACCGGGGAGCTGTTTTTT,CASSVGLNTGELFF
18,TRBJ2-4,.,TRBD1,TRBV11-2,TGTGCCAGCAGCTTAGTGTGGGGCGGTGACAGGGTGAGAAACATTCAGTACTTC,CASSLVWGGDRVRNIQYF
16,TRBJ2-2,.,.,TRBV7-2,TGTGCCAGCAGACCCCCGGGGCATCGTGACACCGGGGAGCTGTTTTTT,CASRPPGHRDTGELFF
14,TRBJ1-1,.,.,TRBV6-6,TGTGCCAGCAGTTACCAAGGCGGGGGTATCGAAGCTTTCTTT,CASSYQGGGIEAFF
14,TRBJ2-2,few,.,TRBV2,TGTGCCAGCGCGCGGGGGCCGGCTACCGGGGAGCTGTTTTTT,CASARGPATGELFF
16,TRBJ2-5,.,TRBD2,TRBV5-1,TGCGCCAGCAGCTTGGTTAGCGGGAGGGCTAAAGAGACCCAGTACTTC,CASSLVSGRAKETQYF
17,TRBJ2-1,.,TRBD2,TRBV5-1,TGCGCCAGCAGCGGGGGGACTCTAGCGGGCGGTTTGGATGAGCAGTTCTTC,CASSGGTLAGGLDEQFF
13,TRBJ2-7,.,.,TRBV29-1,TGCAGCGTTGTGTCCCCCCTAGGGGACGAGCAGTACTTC,CSVVSPLGDEQYF
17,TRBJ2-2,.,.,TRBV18,TGTGCCAGCTCACCAAAGGACAGCCTAGCGAACACCGGGGAGCTGTTTTTT,CASSPKDSLANTGELFF
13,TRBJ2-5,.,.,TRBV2,TGTGCCAGCAGTAGGGACTTACAAGAGACCCAGTACTTC,CASSRDLQETQYF
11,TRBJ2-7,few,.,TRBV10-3,TGTGCCATCCCAGGGTCCTACGAGCAGTACTTC,CAIPGSYEQYF
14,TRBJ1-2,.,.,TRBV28,TGTGCCAGCAGTTTGGTCCCCGAGGCCTATGGCTACACCTTC,CASSLVPEAYGYTF
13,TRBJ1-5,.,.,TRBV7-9,TGTGCCAGCAGCTTTGATGGACGTCAGCCCCAGCATTTT,CASSFDGRQPQHF
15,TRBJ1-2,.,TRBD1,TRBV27,TGTGCCAGCAGTTTAAATACAGGGGGCATCTATGGCTACACCTTC,CASSLNTGGIYGYTF
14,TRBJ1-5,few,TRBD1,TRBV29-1,TGCAGCGTTCGTACAGGGGGCGCAAATCAGCCCCAGCATTTT,CSVRTGGANQPQHF
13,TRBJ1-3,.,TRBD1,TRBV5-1,TGCGCCAGCAGCTCACAGGGGGCGGACACCATATATTTT,CASSSQGADTIYF
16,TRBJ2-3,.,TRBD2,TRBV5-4,TGTGCCAGCAGCTTGAGGAGCGGGGGGCCTACAGATACGCAGTATTTT,CASSLRSGGPTDTQYF
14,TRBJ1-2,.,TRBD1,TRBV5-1,TGCGCCAGCAGCCCGGCACAGGGGGAAGGTGGCTACACCTTC,CASSPAQGEGGYTF
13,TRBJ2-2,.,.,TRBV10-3,TGTGCCATCAGAGAGGGCTTCACCGGGGAGCTGTTTTTT,CAIREGFTGELFF
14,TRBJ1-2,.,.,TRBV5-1,TGCGCCAGCAGTTCCTTGCGAGGGGCCTATGGCTACACCTTC,CASSSLRGAYGYTF
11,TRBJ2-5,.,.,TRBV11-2,TGTGCCAGCAGTTTGGGGGAGACCCAGTACTTC,CASSLGETQYF
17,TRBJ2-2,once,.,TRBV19,TGTGCTAGTAGTATATCGCGGGACAGCCCGAACACCGGGGAGCTGTTTTTT,CASSISRDSPNTGELFF
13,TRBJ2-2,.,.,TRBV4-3,TGCGCCAGCAGCCAAGCTTACACCGGGGAGCTGTTTTTT,CASSQAYTGELFF
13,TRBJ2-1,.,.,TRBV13,TGTGCCAGCAGCCCGGACCCTAACAATGAGCAGTTCTTC,CASSPDPNNEQFF
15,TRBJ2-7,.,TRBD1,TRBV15,TGTGCCACCAGCAGACAAACCGGGACAGGGGACGAGCAGTACTTC,CATSRQTGTGDEQYF
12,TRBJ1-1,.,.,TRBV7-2,TGTGCCAGCAGGTTGACCCCCGGGCGAGCTTTCTTT,CASRLTPGRAFF
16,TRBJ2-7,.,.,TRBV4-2,TGTGCCAGCAGCCAAGAAGTGGGTCAGGGGTCCGACGAGCAGTACTTC,CASSQEVGQGSDEQYF
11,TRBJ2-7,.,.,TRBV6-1,TGTGCCAGCAGTGTGATCTACGAGCAGTACTTC,CASSVIYEQYF
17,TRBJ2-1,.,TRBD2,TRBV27,TGTGCCAGCAGTCCCCATCCCGGGACTAGCGACTACAATGAGCAGTTCTTC,CASSPHPGTSDYNEQFF
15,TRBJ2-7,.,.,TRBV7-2,TGTGCCAGCAGCCCATCCTCGGAGGAGTTCAACGAGCAGTACTTC,CASSPSSEEFNEQYF
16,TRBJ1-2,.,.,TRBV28,TGTGCCAGCATGGCGACCTTCAACAATAATCGGTATGGCTACACCTTC,CASMATFNNNRYGYTF
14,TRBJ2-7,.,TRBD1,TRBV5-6,TGTGCCAGCAAATCACGGGACAGGGACTACGAGCAGTACTTC,CASKSRDRDYEQYF
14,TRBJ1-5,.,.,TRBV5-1,TGCGCCAGCAGCCCGGACAGCCGAAATCAGCCCCAGCATTTT,CASSPDSRNQPQHF
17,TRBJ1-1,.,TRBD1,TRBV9,TGTGCCAGCAGCGTAGGGGGGACAGGGATTTGGGACACTGAAGCTTTCTTT,CASSVGGTGIWDTEAFF
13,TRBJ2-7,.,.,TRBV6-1,TGTGCCAGCACTTTAACAGGGATCGGCGAGCAGTACTTC,CASTLTGIGEQYF
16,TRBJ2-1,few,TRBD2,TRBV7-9,TGTGCCAGCAGCCCGAGGGGCGGGAGTATGTACAATGAGCAGTTCTTC,CASSPRGGSMYNEQFF
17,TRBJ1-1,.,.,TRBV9,TGTGCCAGCAGCCCCGAGGATAGGGAGTGGGGGAACACTGAAGCTTTCTTT,CASSPEDREWGNTEAFF
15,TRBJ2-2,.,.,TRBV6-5,TGTGCCAGCAGGCCCACTACGGTGGGCACCGGGGAGCTGTTTTTT,CASRPTTVGTGELFF
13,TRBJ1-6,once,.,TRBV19,TGTGCCAGTAGTATCCTAAAAAATTCACCCCTCCACTTT,CASSILKNSPLHF
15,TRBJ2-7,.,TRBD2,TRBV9,TGTGCCAGCAGCGTGGGGAGGGAGGGCCCTTACGAGCAGTACTTC,CASSVGREGPYEQYF
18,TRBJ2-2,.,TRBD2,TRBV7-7,TGTGCCAGCAGCCTGTCGACTAGCGGGGAAACGAACACCGGGGAGCTGTTTTTT,CASSLSTSGETNTGELFF
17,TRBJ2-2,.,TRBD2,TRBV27,TGTGCCAGCAGTTCTTGGGGAGGGGCTAGGAACACCGGGGAGCTGTTTTTT,CASSSWGGARNTGELFF
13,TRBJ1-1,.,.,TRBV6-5,TGTGCCAGCAGTTACGGACAGAACACTGAAGCTTTCTTT,CASSYGQNTEAFF
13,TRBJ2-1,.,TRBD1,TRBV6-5,TGTGCCAGCAGTTTCCAGGGGGCAAATGAGCAGTTCTTC,CASSFQGANEQFF
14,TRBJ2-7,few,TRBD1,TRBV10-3,TGTGCCATCAGAGCGGGACAGGGGGTCGACGAGCAGTACTTC,CAIRAGQGVDEQYF
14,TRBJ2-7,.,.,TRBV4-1,TGCGCCAGCAGCCAAGGTGAGGGTCGATACGAGCAGTACTTC,CASSQGEGRYEQYF
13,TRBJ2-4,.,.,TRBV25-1,TGTGCCAGCAGTGAGAACAGGCGGAACATTCAGTACTTC,CASSENRRNIQYF
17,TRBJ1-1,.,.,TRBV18,TGTGCCAGCTCACCTCTTCCTGGGGGGGCGTGGGTCACTGAAGCTTTCTTT,CASSPLPGGAWVTEAFF
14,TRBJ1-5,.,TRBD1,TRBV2,TGTGCCAGCAGTGGGACAGGGGGCATTCAGCCCCAGCATTTT,CASSGTGGIQPQHF
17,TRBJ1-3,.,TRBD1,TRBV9,TGTGCCAGCAGTGCGAAACAGGGGGCGAGTGCTGGAAACACCATATATTTT,CASSAKQGASAGNTIYF
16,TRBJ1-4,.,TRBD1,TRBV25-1,TGTGCCAGCAGTGAAGGGGGGACAGGCATTCGGGAAAAACTGTTTTTT,CASSEGGTGIREKLFF
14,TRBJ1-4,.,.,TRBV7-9,TGTGCCAGCAGCCGGGACTCAACTAATGAAAAACTGTTTTTT,CASSRDSTNEKLFF
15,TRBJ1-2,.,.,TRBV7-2,TGTGCCAGCAGCCCAGGGCGGCAGGGGAACTATGGCTACACCTTC,CASSPGRQGNYGYTF